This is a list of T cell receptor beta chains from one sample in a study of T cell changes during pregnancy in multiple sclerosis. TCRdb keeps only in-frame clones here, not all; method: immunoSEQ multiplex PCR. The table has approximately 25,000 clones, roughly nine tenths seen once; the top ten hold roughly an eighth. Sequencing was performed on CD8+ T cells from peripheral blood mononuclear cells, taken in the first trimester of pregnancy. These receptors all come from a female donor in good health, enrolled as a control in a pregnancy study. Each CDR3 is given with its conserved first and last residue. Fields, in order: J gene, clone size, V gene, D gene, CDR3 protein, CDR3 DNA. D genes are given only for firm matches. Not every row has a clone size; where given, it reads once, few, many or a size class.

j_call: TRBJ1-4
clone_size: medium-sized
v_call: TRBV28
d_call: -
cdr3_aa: CASSSIFSGATNEKLFF
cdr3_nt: TGTGCCAGCAGTTCGATATTTTCAGGGGCGACTAATGAAAAACTGTTTTTT

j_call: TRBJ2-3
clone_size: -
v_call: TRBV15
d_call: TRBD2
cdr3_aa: CATSRGGGAVTDTQYF
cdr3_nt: TGTGCCACCAGCAGGGGCGGGGGGGCCGTCACAGATACGCAGTATTTT

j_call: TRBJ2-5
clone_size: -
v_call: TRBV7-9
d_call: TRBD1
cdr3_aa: CASRAGDRQETQYF
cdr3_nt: TGTGCCAGCAGGGCCGGGGACAGACAAGAGACCCAGTACTTC

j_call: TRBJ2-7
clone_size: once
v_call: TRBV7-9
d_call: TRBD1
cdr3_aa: CTSSTGQASYEQYF
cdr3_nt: TGTACCAGCAGCACGGGACAGGCGTCCTACGAGCAGTACTTC

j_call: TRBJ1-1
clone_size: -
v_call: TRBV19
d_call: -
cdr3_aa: CASSIGQTEAFF
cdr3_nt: TGTGCCAGTAGTATAGGACAGACTGAAGCTTTCTTT

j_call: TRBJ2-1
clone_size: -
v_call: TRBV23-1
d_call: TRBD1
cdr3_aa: CASSHRGRNNEQFF
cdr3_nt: TGCGCCAGCTCCCACAGGGGGCGTAACAATGAGCAGTTCTTC

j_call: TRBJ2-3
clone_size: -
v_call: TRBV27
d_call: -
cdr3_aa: CASRVGVASTDTQYF
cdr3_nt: TGTGCCAGCAGAGTGGGTGTAGCTAGCACAGATACGCAGTATTTT

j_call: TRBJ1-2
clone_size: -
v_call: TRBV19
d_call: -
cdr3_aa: CATHVKGNYGYTF
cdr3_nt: TGTGCCACCCACGTGAAGGGGAACTATGGCTACACCTTC

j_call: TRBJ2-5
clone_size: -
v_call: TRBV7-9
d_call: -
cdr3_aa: CASSLTVTGSRNFVTQYF
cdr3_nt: TGTGCCAGCAGCTTAACCGTGACCGGGAGCCGGAATTTTGTGACCCAGTACTTC

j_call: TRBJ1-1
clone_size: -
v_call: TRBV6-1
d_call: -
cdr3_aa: CASQEGYGGEAFF
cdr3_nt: TGTGCCAGCCAAGAAGGGTATGGCGGGGAAGCTTTCTTT

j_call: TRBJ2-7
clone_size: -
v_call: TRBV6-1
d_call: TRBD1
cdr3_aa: CASSEAETGGYEQYF
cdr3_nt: TGTGCCAGCAGTGAGGCAGAGACAGGGGGATACGAGCAGTACTTC

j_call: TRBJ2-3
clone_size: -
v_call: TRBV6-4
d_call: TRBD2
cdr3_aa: CASSDGSSGFSTDTQYF
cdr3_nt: TGTGCCAGCAGTGATGGGTCTAGCGGTTTTAGCACAGATACGCAGTATTTT

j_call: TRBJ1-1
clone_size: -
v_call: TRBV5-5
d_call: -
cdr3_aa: CASSEDTGPHWWNFF
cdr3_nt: TGTGCCAGCAGCGAGGACACCGGCCCACACTGGTGGAATTTCTTT

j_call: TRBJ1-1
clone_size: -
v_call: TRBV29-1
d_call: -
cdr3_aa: CSVPSRDFTEAFF
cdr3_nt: TGCAGCGTCCCTTCCAGGGATTTCACTGAAGCTTTCTTT

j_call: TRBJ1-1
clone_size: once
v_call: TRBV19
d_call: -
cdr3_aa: CASSDRMPEAFF
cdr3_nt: TGTGCCAGTAGTGACAGAATGCCTGAAGCTTTCTTT

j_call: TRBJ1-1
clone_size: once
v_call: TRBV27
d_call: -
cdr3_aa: CASTSFNFGSTEAFF
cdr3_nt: TGTGCCAGCACTAGTTTTAATTTTGGGTCCACTGAAGCTTTCTTT

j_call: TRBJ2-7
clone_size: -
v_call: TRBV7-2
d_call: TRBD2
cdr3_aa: CASSLDSLGRGSYEQYF
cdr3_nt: TGTGCCAGCAGCTTAGATTCACTAGGGAGGGGATCCTACGAGCAGTACTTC

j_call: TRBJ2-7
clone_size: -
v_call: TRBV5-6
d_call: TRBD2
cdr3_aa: CASTVAGGGPYEQYF
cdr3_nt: TGTGCCAGCACCGTTGCGGGAGGAGGACCCTACGAGCAGTACTTC

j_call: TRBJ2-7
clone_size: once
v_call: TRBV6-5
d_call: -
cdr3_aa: CASSYENRHEQYF
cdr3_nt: TGTGCCAGCAGTTACGAAAACAGACACGAGCAGTACTTC

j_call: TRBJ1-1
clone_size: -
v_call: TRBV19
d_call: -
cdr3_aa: CASSSGGLAEAFF
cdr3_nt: TGTGCCAGTAGTAGCGGGGGTTTGGCTGAAGCTTTCTTT

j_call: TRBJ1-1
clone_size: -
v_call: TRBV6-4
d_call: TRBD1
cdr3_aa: CASSDSDRGHAFF
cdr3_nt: TGTGCCAGCAGTGACAGCGACAGGGGGCACGCTTTCTTT

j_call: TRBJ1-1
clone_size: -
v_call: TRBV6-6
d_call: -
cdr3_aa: CASSYSQGFSTEAFF
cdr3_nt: TGTGCCAGCAGTTACTCGCAGGGATTCAGCACTGAAGCTTTCTTT

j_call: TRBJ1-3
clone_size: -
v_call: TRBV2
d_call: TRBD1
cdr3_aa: CASSPKDRGRNTIYF
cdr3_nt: TGTGCCAGCAGTCCTAAGGACAGGGGCCGAAACACCATATATTTT

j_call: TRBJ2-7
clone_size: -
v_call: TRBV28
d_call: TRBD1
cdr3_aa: CASSGGTGHYYEQYF
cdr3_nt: TGTGCCAGCAGCGGTGGGACAGGTCACTACTACGAGCAGTACTTC

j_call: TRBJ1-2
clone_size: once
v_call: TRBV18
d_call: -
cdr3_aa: CASSPTAEDGYTF
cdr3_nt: TGTGCCAGCTCGCCAACGGCGGAGGATGGCTACACCTTC

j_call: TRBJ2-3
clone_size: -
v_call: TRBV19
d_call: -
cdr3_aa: CASSMRRAGTDTQYF
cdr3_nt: TGTGCCAGTAGTATGCGGAGGGCGGGGACAGATACGCAGTATTTT

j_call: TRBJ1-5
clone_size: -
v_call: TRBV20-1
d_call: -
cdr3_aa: CSAGGAQPQHF
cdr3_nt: TGCAGTGCTGGGGGGGCGCAGCCCCAGCATTTT

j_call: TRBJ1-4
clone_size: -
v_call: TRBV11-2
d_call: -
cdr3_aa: CASSLGAGQGEKLFF
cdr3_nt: TGTGCCAGCAGCTTAGGTGCGGGCCAGGGGGAAAAACTGTTTTTT

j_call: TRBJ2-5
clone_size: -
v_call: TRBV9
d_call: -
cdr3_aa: CASSGSGRRGETQYF
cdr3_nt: TGTGCCAGCAGCGGGTCCGGGCGTCGCGGGGAGACCCAGTACTTC

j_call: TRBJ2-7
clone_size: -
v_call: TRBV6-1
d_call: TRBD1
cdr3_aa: CASSEAGTGLGYEQYF
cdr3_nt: TGTGCCAGCAGTGAAGCCGGGACAGGGTTGGGGTACGAGCAGTACTTC

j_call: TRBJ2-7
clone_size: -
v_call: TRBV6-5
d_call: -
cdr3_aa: CASSLREVQYF
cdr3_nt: TGTGCCAGCAGCTTACGAGAGGTGCAGTACTTC

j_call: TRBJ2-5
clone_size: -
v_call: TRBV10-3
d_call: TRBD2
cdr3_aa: CAISTPSGGQETQYF
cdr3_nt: TGTGCCATCAGTACCCCTAGCGGGGGCCAAGAGACCCAGTACTTC

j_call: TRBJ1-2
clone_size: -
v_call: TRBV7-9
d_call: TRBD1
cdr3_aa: CASSLAGGWGYTF
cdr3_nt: TGTGCCAGCAGCTTGGCAGGGGGCTGGGGCTACACCTTC

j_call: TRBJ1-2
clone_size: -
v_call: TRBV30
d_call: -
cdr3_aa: CAWSVGGVWGYTF
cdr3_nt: TGTGCCTGGAGTGTGGGAGGAGTTTGGGGCTACACCTTC

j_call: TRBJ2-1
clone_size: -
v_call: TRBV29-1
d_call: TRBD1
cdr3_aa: CSVEEEGTGREQDNEQFF
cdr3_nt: TGCAGCGTTGAAGAGGAGGGGACAGGCCGGGAGCAGGACAATGAGCAGTTCTTC

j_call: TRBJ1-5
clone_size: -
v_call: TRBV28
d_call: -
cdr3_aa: CASSSSTGFDQPQHF
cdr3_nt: TGTGCCAGCAGTTCCTCGACAGGATTCGATCAGCCCCAGCATTTT

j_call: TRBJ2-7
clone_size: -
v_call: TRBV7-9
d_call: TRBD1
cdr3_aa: CASSPKPGTGYHEQYF
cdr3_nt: TGTGCCAGCAGCCCTAAACCCGGGACAGGGTACCACGAGCAGTACTTC

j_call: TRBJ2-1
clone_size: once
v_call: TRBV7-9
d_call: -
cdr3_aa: CASSPTGSGYNEQFF
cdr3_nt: TGTGCCAGCAGCCCTACGGGTAGCGGCTACAATGAGCAGTTCTTC

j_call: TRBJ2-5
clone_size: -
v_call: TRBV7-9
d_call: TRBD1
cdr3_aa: CASSSSGTGGWETQYF
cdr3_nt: TGTGCCAGCAGCTCCTCCGGGACAGGGGGCTGGGAGACCCAGTACTTC

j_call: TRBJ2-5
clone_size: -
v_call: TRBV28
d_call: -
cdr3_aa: CASSHASGSRGKTQYF
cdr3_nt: TGTGCCAGCAGTCACGCGTCAGGGTCGAGGGGGAAGACCCAGTACTTC

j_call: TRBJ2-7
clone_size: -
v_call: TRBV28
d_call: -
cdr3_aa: CASSFNVRSSYEQYF
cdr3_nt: TGTGCCAGCAGTTTTAATGTGAGGAGCTCCTACGAGCAGTACTTC

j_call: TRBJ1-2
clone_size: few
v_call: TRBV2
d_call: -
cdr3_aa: CASSGRSGYTF
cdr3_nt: TGTGCCAGCAGTGGGAGATCTGGCTACACCTTC

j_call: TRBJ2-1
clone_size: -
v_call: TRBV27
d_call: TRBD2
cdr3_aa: CASSLWSGDNEQFF
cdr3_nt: TGTGCCAGCAGTTTGTGGAGCGGGGACAATGAGCAGTTCTTC

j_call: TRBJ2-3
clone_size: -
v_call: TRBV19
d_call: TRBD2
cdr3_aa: CASSIGLSGGAEYGTDTQYF
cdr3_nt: TGTGCCAGTAGTATAGGGCTTAGCGGGGGGGCCGAGTATGGCACAGATACGCAGTATTTT

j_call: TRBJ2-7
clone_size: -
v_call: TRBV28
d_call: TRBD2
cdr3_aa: CASSLSLGGEQYF
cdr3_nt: TGTGCCAGCAGTTTGTCCTTGGGAGGGGAGCAGTACTTC

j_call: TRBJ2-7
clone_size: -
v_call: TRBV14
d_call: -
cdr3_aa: CASSQDSEGRYEQYF
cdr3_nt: TGTGCCAGCAGCCAAGATTCGGAGGGCCGCTACGAGCAGTACTTC

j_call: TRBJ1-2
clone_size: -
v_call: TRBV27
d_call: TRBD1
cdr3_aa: CASSLSGQGSYGYTF
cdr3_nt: TGTGCCAGCAGTTTGTCCGGACAGGGGTCCTATGGCTACACCTTC

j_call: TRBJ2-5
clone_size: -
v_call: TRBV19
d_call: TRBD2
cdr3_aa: CATRTSEGAETQYF
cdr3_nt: TGTGCCACCCGGACTAGCGAGGGAGCAGAGACCCAGTACTTC

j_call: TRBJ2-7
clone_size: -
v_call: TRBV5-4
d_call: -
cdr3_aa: CASSSHRASYEQYF
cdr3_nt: TGTGCCAGCAGCTCACACAGGGCCTCGTACGAGCAGTACTTC

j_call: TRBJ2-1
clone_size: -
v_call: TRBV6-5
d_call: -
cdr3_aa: CASSPFGGENEQFF
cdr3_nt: TGTGCCAGCAGCCCGTTCGGCGGAGAGAATGAGCAGTTCTTC